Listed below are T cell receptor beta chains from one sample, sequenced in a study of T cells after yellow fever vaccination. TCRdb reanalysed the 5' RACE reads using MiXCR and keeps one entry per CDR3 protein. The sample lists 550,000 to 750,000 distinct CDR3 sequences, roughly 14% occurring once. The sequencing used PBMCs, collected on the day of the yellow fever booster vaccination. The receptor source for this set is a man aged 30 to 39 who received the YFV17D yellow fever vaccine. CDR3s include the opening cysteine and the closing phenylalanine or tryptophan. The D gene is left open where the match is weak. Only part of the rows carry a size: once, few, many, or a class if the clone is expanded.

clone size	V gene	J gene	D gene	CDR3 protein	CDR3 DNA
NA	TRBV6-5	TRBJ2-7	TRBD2	CASSYSLSSGLTYEQYF	TGTGCCAGCAGTTACTCGCTGTCCTCGGGACTAACCTACGAGCAGTACTTC
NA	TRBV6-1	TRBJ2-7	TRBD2	CAIRRTSGSEQYF	TGTGCCATCCGACGGACTAGCGGGAGTGAGCAGTACTTC
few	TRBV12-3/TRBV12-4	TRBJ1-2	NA	CASSPGSLGNYGYTF	TGTGCCAGCAGTCCGGGGAGCCTTGGAAACTATGGCTACACCTTC
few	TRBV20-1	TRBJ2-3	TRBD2	CRGTSGSEGHF	TGCAGAGGGACTAGCGGGTCCGAGGGGCATTTT
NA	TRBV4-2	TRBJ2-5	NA	CASSQAAGGDETQYF	TGTGCCAGCAGCCAAGCGGCAGGGGGGGACGAGACCCAGTACTTC
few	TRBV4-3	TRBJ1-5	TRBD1	CASSQGSGGLSQPQHF	TGCGCCAGCAGCCAAGGGTCAGGGGGCTTGAGTCAGCCCCAGCATTTT
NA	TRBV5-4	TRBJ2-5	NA	CASSTGTPQETQYF	TGTGCCAGCAGCACCGGGACCCCCCAAGAGACCCAGTACTTC
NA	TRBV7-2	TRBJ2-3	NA	CASSLAREYTDTQYF	TGTGCCAGCAGCTTAGCGCGGGAATACACAGATACGCAGTATTTT
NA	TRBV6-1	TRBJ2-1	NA	CASSPAADHYNEQFF	TGTGCCAGCAGTCCCGCAGCGGATCATTACAATGAGCAGTTCTTC
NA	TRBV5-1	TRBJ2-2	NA	CASSLPGRGGELFF	TGCGCCAGCAGCTTGCCGGGACGAGGCGGGGAGCTGTTTTTT
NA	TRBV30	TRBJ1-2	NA	CAWSEAGRVGYTF	TGTGCCTGGAGTGAAGCCGGAAGGGTTGGCTACACCTTC
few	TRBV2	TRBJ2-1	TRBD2	CASSAPSGRAGSTYNEQFF	TGTGCCAGCAGTGCCCCTAGCGGGAGGGCCGGATCCACCTACAATGAGCAGTTCTTC
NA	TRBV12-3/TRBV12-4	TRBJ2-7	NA	CASSLVVPSDYEQYF	TGTGCCAGCAGTTTAGTCGTCCCTAGCGACTACGAGCAGTACTTC